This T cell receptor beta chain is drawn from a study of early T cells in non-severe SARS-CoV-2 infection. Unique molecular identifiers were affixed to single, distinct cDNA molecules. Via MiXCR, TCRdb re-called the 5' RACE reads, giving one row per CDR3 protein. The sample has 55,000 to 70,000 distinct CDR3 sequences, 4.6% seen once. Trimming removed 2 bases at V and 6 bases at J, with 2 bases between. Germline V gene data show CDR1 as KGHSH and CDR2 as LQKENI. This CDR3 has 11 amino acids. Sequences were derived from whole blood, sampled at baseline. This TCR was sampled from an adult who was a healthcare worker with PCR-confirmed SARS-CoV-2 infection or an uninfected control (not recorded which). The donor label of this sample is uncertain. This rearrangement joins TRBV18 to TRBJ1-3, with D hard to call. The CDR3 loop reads CASSPENTIYF. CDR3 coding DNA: TGTGCCAGCTCACCAGAAAACACCATATATTTT.